This TCR beta chain is drawn from a study of graft-versus-host responses after intestinal transplantation. Comment on this clone: Its antigen is unidentified.

The protocol was immunoSEQ multiplex PCR, while the TCRdb copy is restricted to in-frame clones and leaves out a portion. The table includes around 100,000 clones, roughly 93% detected once. General observations from the study: GvH clones occurred in recipient marrow; some first appeared in ileum or blood.

This TCR was sampled from a human donor who received an intestinal transplant. Sequencing was performed on unstimulated CD8+ T cells sorted from spleen or lymph node cells, taken before intestinal transplant.

The CDR3 protein is CASQTSGTDTQYF. The CDR3 nucleotides are TGTGCCAGCCAGACTAGCGGCACAGATACGCAGTATTTT. The V and J genes are TRBV27 and TRBJ2-3; 8 bases fit TRBD2. The CDR3 contains 13 residues. Germline lookup yields CDR1 MNHEY and CDR2 SMNVEV (reference sequence). V shed 8 bases and J 1 base; nucleotides not matched to a gene: 2.